These 30 T cell receptor beta chains were all obtained from the same sample, sequenced in a study of radiation and T cells in renal cell carcinoma. Libraries were prepared by immunoSEQ multiplex PCR; TCRdb keeps only in-frame clonotypes and omits some of them. The sample lists over 85,000 clones; 82% were seen once. Stated time point: baseline pretreatment blood. The sample's treatment: 15 Gy SBRT to primary tumor, nephrectomy 4 weeks later. The sample consisted of blood, taken from a patient whose treatment included radiotherapy and nephrectomy. All receptors derive from a man in his sixties with renal cell carcinoma.

The rearrangement links TRBV6-5 to TRBJ2-5; 7 bases fit TRBD2. Germline loops: CDR1 MNHEY, CDR2 SVGAGI. This CDR3 region has 14 residues. V lost 6 bases, J lost 5 bases, and 9 bases stayed unmatched. CDR3 coding DNA: TGTGCCAGCAGCCCGGGCGGGGGAATTGAGACCCAGTACTTC. Protein: CASSPGGGIETQYF.

The chain combines TRBV29-1 with TRBJ2-1; tentative D call: TRBD2 (5 bases). The length of the CDR3 is 13 residues. Germline V gives CDR1 SQVTM, CDR2 ANQGSEA. Between the trimmed V and J ends, which lost 5 bases and 4 bases, there was a span of 12 bases. CDR3 region: CSVRGNEYNEQFF. CDR3 coding DNA: TGCAGCGTTCGAGGGAATGAATACAATGAGCAGTTCTTC.

The CDR3 DNA reads as TGTGCCAGCAGCTTGGGAGTTGGCGGGAGTACAGATACGCAGTATTTT. This encodes CASSLGVGGSTDTQYF. The rearrangement joins TRBV5-6 to TRBJ2-3, with TRBD2 identical over 7 bases. The CDR3 is 16 residues long. Germline V CDR1 and CDR2: SGHDT, YYEEEE. The ends lost 0 bases at V and 3 bases at J; junction bases unmatched: 7. Complete variable domain (other parts from reference TRBV5-6 and TRBJ2-3): DAGVTQSPTHLIKTRGQQVTLRCSPKSGHDTVSWYQQALGQGPQFIFQYYEEEERQRGNFPDRFSGHQFPNYSSELNVNALLLGDSALYLCASSLGVGGSTDTQYFGPGTRLTVL.

The chain joins TRBV7-2 to TRBJ2-2; 13 bases align to TRBD2. V dropped 6 bases and J dropped 7; count of bases not matched to a gene: 2. Germline values: CDR1 SGHTA, CDR2 FQGNSA. The CDR3 length is 14 residues. CDR3 sequence: CASRLAGGDGELFF. CDR3 nucleotides: TGTGCCAGCAGACTAGCGGGAGGGGACGGGGAGCTGTTTTTT.

This clone was counted once. V and J are TRBV28 and TRBJ2-2; D remains ambiguous. V lost 2 bases and J lost 1, with 11 bases in between. The CDR3 runs 16 residues. Germline V gene sequence: CDR1 MDHEN, CDR2 SYDVKM. CDR3 coding DNA: TGTGCCAGCAGTTTACCCCTGGTAGGGAACACCGGGGAGCTGTTTTTT. Protein: CASSLPLVGNTGELFF.

V usage is TRBV29-1 and J usage is TRBJ2-7, with TRBD1 matching 7 bases. V shed 0 bases, J shed 3 bases, and the junction held 17 bases outside the gene matches. Per the germline V gene, CDR1 is SQVTM and CDR2 is ANQGSEA. CDR3 size: 18 residues. The CDR3 sequence: CSVEEVVGDLQGVYEQYF. The CDR3 region has the DNA TGCAGCGTTGAAGAAGTAGTGGGGGACCTCCAGGGGGTCTACGAGCAGTACTTC.

The chain combines TRBV5-6 with TRBJ2-3; 11 positions match TRBD1. The CDR3 runs to 16 residues. CDR1 is SGHDT, CDR2 YYEEEE, per germline. V dropped 5 bases and J dropped 5; count of bases not matched to a gene: 10. The chain's CDR3 is CASSYLGTGGLDTQYF. CDR3 coding DNA: TGTGCCAGCAGTTACCTCGGGACAGGGGGTCTAGATACGCAGTATTTT. Together with reference TRBV5-6 and TRBJ2-3, the CDR3 gives the full variable domain: DAGVTQSPTHLIKTRGQQVTLRCSPKSGHDTVSWYQQALGQGPQFIFQYYEEEERQRGNFPDRFSGHQFPNYSSELNVNALLLGDSALYLCASSYLGTGGLDTQYFGPGTRLTVL.

The chain joins TRBV5-3 to TRBJ2-5; D is perhaps TRBD2 (6 bases). TRBV5-3 is an open reading frame whose function is uncertain. The CDR3 runs 18 residues. Trimming removed 2 bases from V and 2 bases from J, with 22 bases in between. The CDR3 DNA follows: TGTGCCAGAAGCTTTGGGCCGGGGAGCGGGCAGATACAAGAGACCCAGTACTTC. As protein: CARSFGPGSGQIQETQYF.

This clone was observed a single time. This chain uses TRBV7-9 with TRBJ2-1; perhaps TRBD2 as D (5 bases). The ends were cut back, 1 base at V and 3 bases at J, with 13 bases in the middle. This CDR3 has 16 amino acids. In germline, CDR1 is SEHNR, CDR2 FQNEAQ (reference sequence). The CDR3 DNA is TGTGCCAGCAGCTTAGATTCCGAGCGGATCTACAATGAGCAGTTCTTC. The encoded protein is CASSLDSERIYNEQFF.

The V call is TRBV7-2, the J call TRBJ2-7; the match to TRBD1 covers 7 bases. Germline-derived CDR1 and CDR2 are SGHTA and FQGNSA. The CDR3 totals 14 residues. V gave up 5 bases and J gave up 0 bases; unmatched junction bases: 4. CDR3 residues: CASSEGTASYEQYF. The CDR3 nucleotides are TGTGCCAGCAGCGAGGGGACAGCCTCCTACGAGCAGTACTTC.

This clone has more than one count but fewer than ten. The chain employs TRBV19 and TRBJ1-5, with 9 bases lining up with TRBD1. The germline V gene encodes CDR1 LNHDA and CDR2 SQIVND (reference sequence). The CDR3 consists of 14 residues. V shed 6 bases, J shed 3 bases, and the junction held 3 bases outside the gene matches. CDR3 nucleotide sequence: TGTGCCAGTAGAGACAGGGGGACCAATCAGCCCCAGCATTTT. This sequence encodes CASRDRGTNQPQHF.

This clone was seen a few times. The chain combines TRBV4-3 with TRBJ2-7, with no clear D. The V and J ends lost 1 base and 4 bases respectively, with 8 bases between them. This CDR3 contains 13 residues. Per germline, CDR1 LGHNA and CDR2 YSLEER. In nucleotides, the CDR3 is TGCGCCAGCAGCCAAGGGACCTCTTACGAGCAGTACTTC. Translated, it gives CASSQGTSYEQYF.

The chain couples TRBV6-6 to TRBJ2-3; D is possibly TRBD1 (5 bases). The CDR3 spans 14 residues. The germline V gene has CDR1 MNHNY and CDR2 SVGAGI (reference sequence). The ends were cut back, 0 bases at V and 4 bases at J, with 8 bases in the middle. The CDR3 coding sequence is TGTGCCAGCAGTTACTCCCTAGGGGCAGATACGCAGTATTTT. This translates into CASSYSLGADTQYF.

The chain is built from TRBV18 and TRBJ1-3; 7 bases line up with TRBD1. The V segment lost 2 bases and the J segment 0 bases; nucleotides outside the gene matches: 16. CDR1 and CDR2 (germline): KGHSH, LQKENI. CDR3 length: 20 amino acids. The CDR3: CASSPDRVVRPVHSGNTIYF. CDR3 coding DNA: TGTGCCAGCTCACCAGACAGGGTCGTTCGCCCTGTTCACTCTGGAAACACCATATATTTT.

The chain carries TRBV27 and TRBJ2-6; no firm D call. Trimming removed 7 bases at V and 0 bases at J, with 19 bases between. The CDR3 is 18 residues long. The germline gives CDR1 MNHEY, CDR2 SMNVEV (reference sequence). The CDR3 sequence is CASKNWALSDSGANVLTF. The CDR3 DNA is TGTGCCAGCAAAAATTGGGCCCTATCCGACTCTGGGGCCAACGTCCTGACTTTC.

This chain uses TRBV28 with TRBJ2-2; 10 bases are shared with TRBD1. CDR3 size: 16 residues. J was trimmed by 3 bases and V by 1 base; bases with no gene match: 2. Germline V lookup: CDR1 MDHEN, CDR2 SYDVKM. The CDR3 DNA sequence: TGTGCCAGCAGTTTATTCGGGACAGGGGACACCGGGGAGCTGTTTTTT. Translating it yields CASSLFGTGDTGELFF.

The chain carries TRBV9 and TRBJ2-6; D is unresolved. Germline-derived CDR1 and CDR2 are SGDLS and YYNGEE. CDR3 length equals 10 residues. CDR3 protein: CASGANVLTF. CDR3 DNA sequence: TGTGCTTCTGGGGCCAACGTCCTGACTTTC.

The chain has TRBV7-6 and TRBJ1-5, with a weak D call TRBD1 (5 bases). Germline CDR1 reads SGHVS; CDR2 reads FNYEAQ. Trimming left V 5 bases short and J 3 bases short, with 11 bases between. This CDR3 region has 14 residues. The CDR3 protein is CASSPQGNNQPQHF. The DNA for the CDR3 is TGTGCCAGCAGCCCCCAGGGAAACAATCAGCCCCAGCATTTT.

The chain links TRBV10-3 to TRBJ1-4; no definite D call. CDR3 length: 14 residues. V dropped 3 bases and J dropped 6 bases, with 11 bases sitting between them. Per germline, CDR1 ENHRY and CDR2 SYGVKD. The DNA for the CDR3 is TGTGCCATCAGTGATCTTGTCGGGGATGAAAAACTGTTTTTT. Amino acid sequence: CAISDLVGDEKLFF.

The V call is TRBV28, the J call TRBJ1-2; no clear D gene. CDR3 length equals 12 residues. Germline CDR1 MDHEN, CDR2 SYDVKM. Between the trimmed V and J ends, which lost 6 bases and 4 bases, there was a span of 9 bases. CDR3 sequence (DNA): TGTGCCAGCAGCCTCGTGGGCTATGGCTACACCTTC. Translated: CASSLVGYGYTF.

The gene calls are TRBV20-1 and TRBJ1-4; no reliable D call. This CDR3 has 11 residues. The ends were cut back, 3 bases at V and 14 bases at J, with 13 bases in the middle. Germline-derived CDR1 and CDR2 are DFQATT and SNEGSKA (reference sequence). The CDR3 coding sequence is TGCAGTGCTAGGGCACAAAAAGGGCTGTTTTTT. This sequence encodes CSARAQKGLFF.

This chain connects TRBV4-1 to TRBJ2-7; D is unresolved. Germline V gene lookup returns CDR1 MGHRA and CDR2 YSYEKL. Trimming pared 0 bases from V and 2 bases from J, leaving 8 bases between. The CDR3 covers 14 residues. The CDR3 protein is CASSQETGTYEQYF. Written as DNA, the CDR3 is TGCGCCAGCAGCCAAGAGACTGGGACCTACGAGCAGTACTTC.

The gene calls are TRBV7-2 and TRBJ2-5, with D possibly called TRBD1 or TRBD2 (6 bases each). This CDR3 has 16 amino acids. Germline V lookup: CDR1 SGHTA, CDR2 FQGNSA. Trimming pared 4 bases from V and 7 bases from J, leaving 22 bases between. The CDR3 DNA is TGTGCCAGCAGCTCCGAGCGGGCTAGAGAGGGGGGGACCCAGTACTTC. It specifies CASSSERAREGGTQYF.

This sequence joins TRBV27 and TRBJ2-7; D is perhaps TRBD2 (5 bases). Germline V gene lookup returns CDR1 MNHEY and CDR2 SMNVEV (reference sequence). With 5 bases removed from V and 0 bases from J, the gap between germline ends came to 17 bases. The CDR3 spans 16 residues. The CDR3 is CASSPLGVANSYEQYF. The CDR3 DNA follows: TGTGCCAGCAGTCCCCTTGGAGTAGCGAACTCCTACGAGCAGTACTTC.

This chain links TRBV5-4 with TRBJ2-5, with a tentative D call TRBD2 (7 bases). Germline V CDR1 and CDR2: SGHNT, YYREEE (reference sequence). V lost 4 bases and J 5 bases, leaving 18 bases between the germline ends. This CDR3 contains 15 residues. CDR3 DNA sequence: TGTGCCAGCAGCCTGGGGGGCGGGGGAGGTGAGACCCAGTACTTC. This translates into CASSLGGGGGETQYF.

V gene TRBV19 combines with J gene TRBJ1-2; no clear D. Trimming cost V 5 bases and J 8 bases, with 12 bases left between them. Per germline, CDR1 LNHDA and CDR2 SQIVND (reference sequence). This CDR3 is 12 amino acids long. The CDR3 DNA is TGTGCCAGTAGTTGGCGGGAGGGCGGCTACACCTTC. Residues: CASSWREGGYTF.

V gene TRBV28 combines with J gene TRBJ2-7; 8 positions agree with TRBD1. Looked up from germline, CDR1 is MDHEN and CDR2 is SYDVKM. The V gene end was trimmed by 3 bases and the J gene end by 0 bases; junction bases not matched to a gene: 10. This CDR3 spans 17 amino acids. CDR3 sequence reads: CASSFSGGTGGSYEQYF. Written as DNA, the CDR3 is TGTGCCAGCAGTTTCAGCGGTGGAACAGGGGGCTCCTACGAGCAGTACTTC.

The V gene is TRBV7-9, the J gene TRBJ2-7, with no clear D. V lost 0 bases, J lost 3 bases, and 6 bases lay in between. The CDR3 contains 13 residues. Germline assignment: CDR1 SEHNR and CDR2 FQNEAQ (reference sequence). The CDR3 DNA follows: TGTGCCAGCAGCTTAGCGACGGACTACGAGCAGTACTTC. This translates into CASSLATDYEQYF.

This rearrangement joins TRBV9 to TRBJ1-2, with D perhaps TRBD1 (5 bases). This CDR3 has 12 amino acids. The germline V and J ends were trimmed by 5 bases and 8 bases, with 13 bases remaining between them. Germline CDR1 and CDR2: SGDLS and YYNGEE. The CDR3 nucleotides read TGTGCCAGCAGTCGGGGCCCTGGAGGCTACACCTTC. This gives the protein CASSRGPGGYTF.

The chain carries TRBV7-9 and TRBJ2-5, with 8 bases lining up with TRBD1. CDR1 is SEHNR and CDR2 is FQNEAQ in the germline V gene (reference sequence). The junction had 12 bases not matched to a gene; V was cut back by 4 bases and J by 5 bases. CDR3 size: 16 residues. Here the CDR3 DNA reads TGTGCCAGCAGCTCGATTGGACAGGGCCGGGCGGAGACCCAGTACTTC. Protein: CASSSIGQGRAETQYF.